This is a list of T cell receptor beta chains from one sample in a study of cytomegalovirus exposure and HLA in healthy donors. Produced via immunoSEQ multiplex PCR; TCRdb's table is partial and in-frame only. This sample contains tens of thousands of clones. The sequencing sample was made of PBMCs. The receptors shown here come from a woman in her late teens or twenties in good health and CMV-seronegative. Each CDR3 is given with its conserved first and last residue. D genes are given only for firm matches.

TRBD1 | TRBJ1-1 | TRBV18 | CASALSTPLPTGTAFF | TGTGCCAGCGCACTCTCAACACCCCTTCCGACAGGGACTGCTTTCTTT
- | TRBJ1-1 | TRBV5-4 | CASSLVPPHFGNTEAFF | -
- | TRBJ2-7 | TRBV27 | CASSDSSYEQYF | TGTGCCAGCAGTGATAGCTCCTACGAGCAGTACTTC
TRBD2 | TRBJ2-1 | TRBV18 | CASSPTAGGVYNEQFF | TGTGCCAGCTCACCAACAGCGGGGGGGGTATACAATGAGCAGTTCTTC
- | TRBJ2-7 | TRBV2 | CASTQKLSSYEQYF | TGTGCCAGCACTCAGAAATTAAGCTCCTACGAGCAGTACTTC
TRBD2 | TRBJ2-3 | TRBV6-4 | CASSETSGGTDTQYF | TGTGCCAGCAGTGAGACTAGCGGGGGCACAGATACGCAGTATTTT
TRBD1 | TRBJ2-3 | TRBV5-6 | CASSLQGGDDTQYF | TGTGCCAGCAGCTTACAGGGGGGCGATGATACGCAGTATTTT
- | TRBJ1-6 | TRBV19 | CASSVPYNSPLHF | TGTGCCAGTAGTGTTCCTTATAATTCACCCCTCCACTTT
TRBD2 | TRBJ2-1 | TRBV19 | CASSEGLAGNNEQFF | TGTGCCAGTAGCGAAGGACTAGCGGGGAACAATGAGCAGTTCTTC
- | TRBJ1-1 | TRBV9 | CASSVQGNTEAFF | TGTGCCAGCAGCGTACAGGGAAACACTGAAGCTTTCTTT
- | TRBJ1-5 | TRBV14 | CASPTDNYSNQPQHF | TGTGCCAGTCCGACAGATAATTATAGCAATCAGCCCCAGCATTTT
TRBD1 | TRBJ2-3 | TRBV4-1 | CASSHPIRDREFQRRDTQYF | TGCGCCAGCAGCCATCCGATCCGGGACAGGGAGTTCCAGAGGCGAGATACGCAGTATTTT
- | TRBJ1-5 | TRBV10-3 | CAISDRFTGSGQPQHF | TGTGCCATCAGTGATCGATTCACGGGGTCGGGCCAGCCCCAGCATTTT
- | TRBJ1-5 | TRBV30 | CAWNEQGIQPQHF | TGTGCCTGGAATGAACAGGGTATTCAGCCCCAGCATTTT
- | TRBJ1-6 | TRBV1 | CTSSLRHLHLGGPSSYNSPLHF | TGCACCAGCAGCCTCCGGCATCTTCACCTGGGGGGGCCTAGCTCCTATAATTCACCCCTCCACTTT